The T cell receptor (beta chain) under discussion was sequenced for a study of blood T cell repertoires in COVID-19. The wider study: Whether acute or convalescent, the COVID-19 samples came from the United States, Italy and Spain.

This CDR3 contains 14 residues. The germline V and J ends were trimmed by 2 bases and 5 bases, with 9 bases remaining between them. Germline CDR1 and CDR2: WNHNN and SYGVQD (reference sequence). In the original processing: Using reference gene primer amplification, nucleated cell counts were estimated. The assay was immunoSEQ multiplex PCR, and TCRdb's table has in-frame clones only and misses some. From that table come the V and J calls and clone size; the DNA was used to work out D and trimming. The profile shows about 42,000 clones, over 75% of them singletons. The chain is built from TRBV10-1 and TRBJ1-4; D call uncertain. Sequencing used peripheral blood. The sequence derives from a man aged 25-45 years with active or convalescent COVID-19. CDR3 sequence (DNA): TGCGCCAGCAGTGAGGGGCACCCAAATGAAAAACTGTTTTTT. This gives the protein CASSEGHPNEKLFF.